This passage covers 16 T cell receptor beta chains from one sample sequenced in a study of CD8+ T cells in alopecia areata (dated by TCRdb to the late 2010s). The sample's treatment or condition, from its label and the paper: oral pan-JAK inhibitor, 5-10 mg twice daily. Library creation used the immunoSEQ multiplex PCR assay. RNA was extracted from all samples and reverse transcribed into cDNA as template for TCR sequencing. Not all clones reach the TCRdb copy of this immuneACCESS table, which keeps in-frame sequences only. Checked studies attribute under half of the gap to unresolved V genes and leave the rest unexplained. This sample is represented by 200,000 to 250,000 clones; approximately 45% of them were singletons. The ten largest make up roughly 2.6% of the sample. The sample consisted of CD4+ T cells sorted from blood, taken around week 36, from a patient treated with tofacitinib. The origin of the receptors is a human donor with alopecia areata.

The chain recombines TRBV7-9 with TRBJ1-5; no reliable D call. Germline V gene lookup returns CDR1 SEHNR and CDR2 FQNEAQ (reference sequence). This CDR3 spans 13 amino acids. Trimming removed 8 bases from V and 2 bases from J, with 10 bases in between. The CDR3 coding sequence is TGTGCCAGCGACCCTGGGGGCAATCAGCCCCAGCATTTT. As protein: CASDPGGNQPQHF.

This clone was seen a few times. This chain connects TRBV6-5 to TRBJ1-3; D is unclear. Germline V lookup: CDR1 MNHEY, CDR2 SVGAGI. CDR3 length equals 15 residues. Trimming took off 6 bases at V and 1 base at J, with 13 bases between the two ends. The CDR3 bases are TGTGCCAGCAGCCGGGCGGGTTCATCTGGAAACACCATATATTTT. It is translated as CASSRAGSSGNTIYF.

This clone occurred a few times. The CDR3 loop is CAIRADSTDTQYF. In DNA, the CDR3 is TGTGCCATCAGGGCAGACTCAACAGATACGCAGTATTTT. This chain uses TRBV10-3 with TRBJ2-3; D uncertain. The V end lost 6 bases, the J end lost 3 bases, and 10 bases lay between the germline ends. This CDR3 spans 13 amino acids. Germline V gene data show CDR1 as ENHRY and CDR2 as SYGVKD.

V is TRBV30 and J is TRBJ1-1; weak D call: TRBD1 (5 bases). The germline V gene has CDR1 GTSNPN and CDR2 SVGIG (reference sequence). V gave up 1 base and J gave up 6 bases, with 12 bases separating them. CDR3 length: 13 amino acids. The CDR3 nucleotides are TGTGCCTGGAGTGCATGGGGGGAATCTGAAGCTTTCTTT. Its translation: CAWSAWGESEAFF.

This clone was counted a few times. This CDR3 is also generated by other DNA sequences in the sample. The chain links TRBV9 to TRBJ2-5; the D call may be TRBD1 or TRBD2 (5 bases each). This CDR3 is 13 amino acids long. V lost 0 bases to trimming and J lost 7 bases, with 10 bases between them. Germline CDR1 is SGDLS and CDR2 is YYNGEE. CDR3 in DNA: TGTGCCAGCAGCGTAGGAGGGGACGGGACCCAGTACTTC. It codes for CASSVGGDGTQYF.

This clone was counted between two and nine times. V usage is TRBV15 and J usage is TRBJ1-5; D not resolved. Germline CDR1 is LNHNV and CDR2 is YYDKDF (reference sequence). Deletions cut 4 bases from V and 2 bases from J, with 12 bases between. The CDR3 has 15 residues. The DNA of the CDR3 is TGTGCCACCAGCACTCGGCATTTCGGCAATCAGCCCCAGCATTTT. This translates into CATSTRHFGNQPQHF.

This clone was found a few times. The chain joins TRBV4-1 to TRBJ2-4; D possibly uses TRBD1 or TRBD2 (5 bases each). CDR3 length equals 15 residues. Per germline, CDR1 MGHRA and CDR2 YSYEKL. V was shortened by 1 base and J by 7 bases, with 14 bases between the two germline ends. DNA for the CDR3: TGCGCCAGCAGCCAAGCTCAGGGACGATATAACATTCAGTACTTC. Residues: CASSQAQGRYNIQYF.

In nucleotides, the CDR3 is TGCGCCAGCAGCAGGGGCCCAACAAGCACAGATACGCAGTATTTT. It translates to CASSRGPTSTDTQYF. This chain uses TRBV5-1 with TRBJ2-3, with D perhaps matching TRBD1 (5 bases). Trimming shortened V by 4 bases and J by 0 bases, and 12 bases separated the two germline ends. CDR3 size: 15 residues. Germline V gene data show CDR1 as SGHRS and CDR2 as YFSETQ.

The rearrangement uses TRBV9 and TRBJ2-2; no clear D. The CDR3 is 14 residues long. Germline CDR1 SGDLS, CDR2 YYNGEE. V was cut by 1 base and J by 4 bases, with 8 bases left in between. CDR3 region: CASSVPALTGELFF. DNA for the CDR3: TGTGCCAGCAGCGTACCAGCCCTCACCGGGGAGCTGTTTTTT.

This CDR3 is CASSPLAGVSDTQYF. CDR3 DNA sequence: TGTGCCAGCAGTCCGCTAGCGGGAGTTTCAGATACGCAGTATTTT. The rearrangement joins TRBV2 to TRBJ2-3; 10 positions match TRBD2. With 5 bases clipped from V and 4 bases from J, the junction kept 6 bases outside the gene matches. The CDR3 totals 15 residues. Germline-derived CDR1 and CDR2 are SNHLY and FYNNEI.

The chain is built from TRBV30 and TRBJ1-4; D remains unclear. Germline values: CDR1 GTSNPN, CDR2 SVGIG (reference sequence). V gave up 0 bases and J gave up 3 bases, with 8 bases separating them. The CDR3 contains 14 residues. The CDR3 DNA reads as TGTGCCTGGAGTGTACGTTCGGCTAATGAAAAACTGTTTTTT. Translated, it gives CAWSVRSANEKLFF.

The count of this clone is one. CDR3 sequence: CASRGGPGAETQYF. The DNA for the CDR3 is TGTGCCAGCAGAGGGGGCCCAGGGGCAGAGACCCAGTACTTC. The chain recombines TRBV27 with TRBJ2-5, with 7 nucleotides matching TRBD1. With V trimmed by 6 bases and J by 4 bases, 8 bases remained unmatched. Germline loops: CDR1 MNHEY, CDR2 SMNVEV (reference sequence). This CDR3 spans 14 amino acids.

The V and J genes are TRBV7-9 and TRBJ2-5; D remains unclear. Germline CDR1 reads SEHNR; CDR2 reads FQNEAQ (reference sequence). V gave up 3 bases and J gave up 5 bases, with 1 base separating them. CDR3 length: 10 residues. This chain's CDR3 is CASSFETQYF. The DNA for the CDR3 is TGTGCCAGCAGCTTCGAGACCCAGTACTTC.

The chain employs TRBV25-1 and TRBJ1-1; TRBD1 agrees at 9 bases. The CDR3 runs 13 residues. Germline trimming cut 3 bases from V and 8 bases from J; bases unmatched to any gene: 4. From germline, CDR1 is MGHDK and CDR2 SYGVNS. The CDR3 sequence is CASSEPGTGEAFF. The DNA of the CDR3 is TGTGCCAGCAGTGAGCCTGGGACAGGGGAAGCTTTCTTT.

In its sample, this clone was seen a few times. The rearrangement uses TRBV30 and TRBJ1-4, with D unresolved. Germline CDR1 GTSNPN, CDR2 SVGIG (reference sequence). The V gene lost 1 base and the J gene lost 8 bases, with 8 bases spanning the gap. The CDR3 loop spans 12 amino acids. The DNA for the CDR3 is TGTGCCTGGAGTGGGGCGTGGGAAAAACTGTTTTTT. This sequence encodes CAWSGAWEKLFF.

This clone was counted only a few times. The V gene is TRBV7-9, the J gene TRBJ2-1, with D possibly matching TRBD1 (6 bases). The ends were cut back, 7 bases at V and 8 bases at J, with 21 bases in the middle. The CDR3 runs to 15 residues. Per germline, CDR1 SEHNR and CDR2 FQNEAQ (reference sequence). The DNA of the CDR3 is TGTGCCAGCATCCGAGGGGGATCCGTGACCCATGAGCAGTTCTTC. It specifies CASIRGGSVTHEQFF.